The next 16 T cell receptor beta chains were all read from a single sample in a study of cytomegalovirus exposure and HLA in healthy donors. Here immunoSEQ multiplex PCR was the method, and the copy in TCRdb shows in-frame clones only, minus some. The table shows 90,000 to 150,000 clones, with over 75% occurring only once. The sequencing sample was made of PBMCs. Every receptor here comes from a woman under 30 in good health and CMV-seropositive.

V gene TRBV5-4 combines with J gene TRBJ1-1; perhaps TRBD1 as D (6 bases). Trimming left V 2 bases short and J 1 base short, with 12 bases between. Germline loops: CDR1 SGHNT, CDR2 YYREEE (reference sequence). CDR3 length: 15 amino acids. The CDR3 region is CASSFVTGRNTEAFF. CDR3 bases: TGTGCCAGCAGCTTCGTAACAGGGAGGAACACTGAAGCTTTCTTT.

V usage is TRBV6-5 and J usage is TRBJ1-6; TRBD1 agrees at 8 bases. The CDR3 totals 15 residues. V shed 2 bases and J 8 bases; nucleotides not matched to a gene: 5. CDR1 is MNHEY and CDR2 is SVGAGI in the germline V gene. The CDR3 is CASSYQDRGDSPLHF. DNA of the CDR3: TGTGCCAGCAGTTACCAAGACAGGGGAGATTCACCCCTCCACTTT.

The chain carries TRBV11-2 and TRBJ2-3; 7 bases agree with TRBD1. CDR1 and CDR2 (germline): SGHAT, FQNNGV. V lost 2 bases, J lost 0 bases, and 5 bases stayed unmatched. The CDR3 is 16 amino acids. The CDR3 region has the DNA TGTGCCAGCAGCTTACACCCGACAGGGAGCACAGATACGCAGTATTTT. Translated: CASSLHPTGSTDTQYF.

The chain combines TRBV11-3 with TRBJ2-7; 7 bases align to TRBD2. Germline CDR1 SGHNT, CDR2 YENEEA. The ends lost 5 bases at V and 0 bases at J; junction bases unmatched: 16. The CDR3 has 18 residues. The CDR3 loop is CASSRYPQGGSTSYEQYF. As DNA, the CDR3 is TGTGCCAGCAGCCGCTATCCCCAAGGCGGGAGTACCTCCTACGAGCAGTACTTC.

The chain couples TRBV7-2 to TRBJ1-1; maybe TRBD1 (6 bases). There are 15 residues in the CDR3. Germline CDR1 reads SGHTA; CDR2 reads FQGNSA. V dropped 5 bases and J dropped 1 base, with 14 bases sitting between them. The CDR3 sequence is CASSPRGQTNTEAFF. The CDR3 DNA reads as TGTGCCAGCAGCCCGAGAGGACAGACGAACACTGAAGCTTTCTTT.

The chain employs TRBV2 and TRBJ1-5, with no clear D. There are 15 residues in the CDR3. Looked up from germline, CDR1 is SNHLY and CDR2 is FYNNEI. V gave up 4 bases and J gave up 2 bases, with 12 bases separating them. CDR3 sequence reads: CASSVRGRGNQPQHF. CDR3 nucleotide sequence: TGTGCCAGCAGTGTTAGAGGGAGAGGCAATCAGCCCCAGCATTTT.

The CDR3 DNA is TGTGCCATCAGTGAGTCGGGGGGGGTCTCCTACGAGCAGTACTTC. Translated, it gives CAISESGGVSYEQYF. The chain links TRBV10-3 to TRBJ2-7; 7 bases agree with TRBD2. Per the germline V gene, CDR1 is ENHRY and CDR2 is SYGVKD. This CDR3 contains 15 residues. The ends lost 0 bases at V and 0 bases at J; junction bases unmatched: 2.

The chain couples TRBV4-3 to TRBJ2-1, with TRBD2 as a possible D gene (6 bases). V was pared by 0 bases and J by 7 bases, with 13 bases between. The CDR3 totals 15 residues. Germline-derived CDR1 and CDR2 are LGHNA and YSLEER. CDR3 in amino acids: CASSQELAIANEQFF. The CDR3 nucleotides read TGCGCCAGCAGCCAAGAACTAGCCATCGCGAATGAGCAGTTCTTC.

The rearrangement joins TRBV5-5 to TRBJ2-1; D call uncertain. The CDR3 extends over 14 amino acids. Germline V gives CDR1 SGHKS, CDR2 YYEKEE (reference sequence). The germline V and J ends were trimmed by 5 bases and 0 bases, with 9 bases remaining between them. The CDR3 DNA is TGTGCCAGCAGTGGGCGTAGCTCCTACAATGAGCAGTTCTTC. It yields the protein CASSGRSSYNEQFF.

The sample holds a few counts of this clone. V gene TRBV10-3 combines with J gene TRBJ2-7; weak D call: TRBD2 (6 bases). The CDR3 extends over 11 amino acids. In germline, CDR1 is ENHRY, CDR2 SYGVKD. V dropped 10 bases and J dropped 2 bases, with 9 bases sitting between them. The CDR3 loop is CATRETYEQYF. In DNA form, the CDR3 reads TGTGCCACTCGGGAGACCTACGAGCAGTACTTC.

The chain combines TRBV5-5 with TRBJ2-7; no clear D. The CDR3 contains 11 residues. From germline, CDR1 is SGHKS and CDR2 YYEKEE (reference sequence). V shed 4 bases and J shed 6 bases, with 8 bases lying between them. CDR3 nucleotides: TGTGCCAGCAGCCTGACACGCGAGCAGTACTTC. It yields the protein CASSLTREQYF.

The V call is TRBV19, the J call TRBJ2-1, with TRBD2 matching over 10 bases. The CDR3 loop spans 16 amino acids. In germline, CDR1 is LNHDA, CDR2 SQIVND (reference sequence). Trimming removed 3 bases from V and 8 bases from J; junction bases left unmatched: 10. CDR3: CASSIGASGSQDEQFF. The DNA for the CDR3 is TGTGCCAGTAGTATCGGGGCTAGCGGGAGTCAGGATGAGCAGTTCTTC. Supplemented by reference TRBV19 and TRBJ2-1, the full variable domain reads DGGITQSPKYLFRKEGQNVTLSCEQNLNHDAMYWYRQDPGQGLRLIYYSQIVNDFQKGDIAEGYSVSREKKESFPLTVTSAQKNPTAFYLCASSIGASGSQDEQFFGPGTRLTVL.

This clone turned up a few times. V gene TRBV6-5 combines with J gene TRBJ2-7; tentative D call: TRBD2 (6 bases). CDR3 size: 14 residues. Trimming took 5 bases from V and 0 from J, leaving 11 bases between them. CDR1 and CDR2 from the germline V gene are MNHEY and SVGAGI. CDR3 in amino acids: CASSRDWSSYEQYF. The CDR3, as DNA: TGTGCCAGCAGTCGGGACTGGTCCTCCTACGAGCAGTACTTC.

The chain uses TRBV6-5 and TRBJ1-6; no firm D call. CDR1 is MNHEY and CDR2 is SVGAGI in the germline V gene. The CDR3 is 15 amino acids. Between the trimmed V and J ends, which lost 6 bases and 10 bases, there was a span of 19 bases. CDR3 residues: CASSPRGRGDSPLHF. The CDR3 nucleotides are TGTGCCAGCAGCCCTCGAGGAAGAGGTGACTCACCCCTCCACTTT.

This CDR3 reads CSGMGQSGSGANVLTF. For the CDR3, the DNA is TGCAGCGGCATGGGACAGTCCGGCTCTGGGGCCAACGTCCTGACTTTC. V gene TRBV29-1 combines with J gene TRBJ2-6; 7 bases map to TRBD1. CDR1 is SQVTM and CDR2 is ANQGSEA in the germline V gene. The CDR3 is 16 residues long. V dropped 7 bases and J dropped 0; count of bases not matched to a gene: 9.

The chain combines TRBV9 with TRBJ1-2; a weak D match, TRBD1 (6 bases). This CDR3 has 12 amino acids. V lost 4 bases and J lost 7, with 11 bases in between. Germline CDR1 and CDR2: SGDLS and YYNGEE. The CDR3, as DNA: TGTGCCAGCAGCACGGGGGGCAGTGGCTACACCTTC. Translated, it gives CASSTGGSGYTF.